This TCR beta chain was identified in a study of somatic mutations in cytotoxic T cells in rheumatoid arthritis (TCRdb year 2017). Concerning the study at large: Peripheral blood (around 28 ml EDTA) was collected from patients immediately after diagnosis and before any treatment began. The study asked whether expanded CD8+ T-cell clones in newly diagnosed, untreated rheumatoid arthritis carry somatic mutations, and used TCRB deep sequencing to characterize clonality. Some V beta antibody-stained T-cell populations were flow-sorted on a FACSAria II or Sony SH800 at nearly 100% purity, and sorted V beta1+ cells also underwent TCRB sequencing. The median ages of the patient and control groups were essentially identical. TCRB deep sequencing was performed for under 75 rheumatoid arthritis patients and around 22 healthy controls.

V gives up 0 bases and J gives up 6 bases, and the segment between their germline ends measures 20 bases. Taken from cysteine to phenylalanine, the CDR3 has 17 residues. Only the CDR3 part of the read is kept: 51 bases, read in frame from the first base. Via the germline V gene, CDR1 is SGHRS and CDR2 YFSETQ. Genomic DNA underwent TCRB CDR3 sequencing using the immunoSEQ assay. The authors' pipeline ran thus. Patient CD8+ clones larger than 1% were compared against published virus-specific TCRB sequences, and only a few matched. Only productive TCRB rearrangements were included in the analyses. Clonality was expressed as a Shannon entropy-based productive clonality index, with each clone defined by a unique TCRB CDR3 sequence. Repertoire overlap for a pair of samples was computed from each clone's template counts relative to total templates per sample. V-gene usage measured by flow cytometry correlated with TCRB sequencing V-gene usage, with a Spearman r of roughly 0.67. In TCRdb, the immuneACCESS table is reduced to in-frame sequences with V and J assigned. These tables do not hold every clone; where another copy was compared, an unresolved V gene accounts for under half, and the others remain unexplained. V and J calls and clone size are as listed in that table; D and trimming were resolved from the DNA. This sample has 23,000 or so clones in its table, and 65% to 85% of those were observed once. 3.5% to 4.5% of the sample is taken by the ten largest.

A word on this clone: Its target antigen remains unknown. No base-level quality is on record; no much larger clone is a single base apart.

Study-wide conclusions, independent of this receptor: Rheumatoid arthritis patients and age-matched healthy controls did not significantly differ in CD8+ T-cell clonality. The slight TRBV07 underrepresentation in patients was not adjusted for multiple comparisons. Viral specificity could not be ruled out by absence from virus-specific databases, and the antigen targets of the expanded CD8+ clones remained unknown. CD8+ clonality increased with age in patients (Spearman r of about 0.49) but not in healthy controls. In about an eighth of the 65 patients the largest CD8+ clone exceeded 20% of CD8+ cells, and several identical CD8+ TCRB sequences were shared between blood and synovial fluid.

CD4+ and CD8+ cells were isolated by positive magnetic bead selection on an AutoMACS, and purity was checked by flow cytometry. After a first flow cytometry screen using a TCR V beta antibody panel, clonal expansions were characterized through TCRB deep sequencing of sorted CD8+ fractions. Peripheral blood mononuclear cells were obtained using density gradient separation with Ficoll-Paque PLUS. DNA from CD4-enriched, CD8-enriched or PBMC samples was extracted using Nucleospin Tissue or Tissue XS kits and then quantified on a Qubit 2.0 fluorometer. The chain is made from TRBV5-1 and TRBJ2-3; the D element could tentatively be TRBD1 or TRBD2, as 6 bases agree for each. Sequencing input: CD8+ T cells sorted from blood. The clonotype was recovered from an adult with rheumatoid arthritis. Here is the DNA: TGCGCCAGCAGCTTGGGGGACTTCCGGCAGGGGCGGGATACGCAGTATTTT. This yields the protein CASSLGDFRQGRDTQYF.